The T cell receptor beta chain described here comes from a study of T cells in Graves' hyperthyroidism and ophthalmopathy. Study-level points and caveats: Among thyroid clonotypes expanded above 0.001, most also appeared in blood.

The investigators amplified TCR beta CDR3 regions from RNA transcripts. TCR CDR3 regions were first amplified by RT-PCR with HTBI primers. MiXCR, applied by TCRdb to the multiplex PCR reads, yields one record per CDR3 protein. The sample holds around 420,000 distinct CDR3 sequences; around 14% are singletons and the top ten take approximately 7.5%. This clonotype was detected ten times or more. Its antigen is currently unknown. Germline V gene lookup returns CDR1 MDHEN and CDR2 SYDVKM. CDR3 length equals 12 residues. With 6 bases clipped from V and 5 bases from J, the junction kept 4 bases outside the gene matches. Absence of ophthalmopathy progression within 18 months defined stable Graves' hyperthyroidism.

The genes are TRBV28 and TRBJ2-7; 7 nucleotides line up with TRBD1. This TCR derives from a woman younger than 35 with Graves' hyperthyroidism. The sequenced sample was blood. CDR3 nucleotide sequence: TGTGCCAGCAGCCTACAGGGGAACGAGCAGTACTTC. Amino acid sequence: CASSLQGNEQYF. The variable domain in full, with the rest retrieved from reference TRBV28 and TRBJ2-7, is DVKVTQSSRYLVKRTGEKVFLECVQDMDHENMFWYRQDPGLGLRLIYFSYDVKMKEKGDIPEGYSVSREKKERFSLILESASTNQTSMYLCASSLQGNEQYFGPGTRLTVT.